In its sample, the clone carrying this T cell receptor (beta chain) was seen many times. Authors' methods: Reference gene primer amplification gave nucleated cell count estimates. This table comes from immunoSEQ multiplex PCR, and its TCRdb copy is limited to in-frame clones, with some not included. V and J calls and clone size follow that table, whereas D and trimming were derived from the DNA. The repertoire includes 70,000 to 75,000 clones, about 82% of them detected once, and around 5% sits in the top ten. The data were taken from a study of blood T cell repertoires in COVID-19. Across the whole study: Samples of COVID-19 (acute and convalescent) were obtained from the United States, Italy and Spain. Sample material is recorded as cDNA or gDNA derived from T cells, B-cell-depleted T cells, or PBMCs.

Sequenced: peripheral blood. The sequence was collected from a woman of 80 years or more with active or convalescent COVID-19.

The CDR3 reads CASSRQGGNTEAFF. The CDR3 nucleotides read TGTGCCAGCAGCCGGCAGGGGGGGAACACTGAAGCTTTCTTT. The chain links TRBV5-4 to TRBJ1-1, with TRBD1 matching over 7 bases. V shed 4 bases, J shed 1 base, and the junction held 4 bases outside the gene matches. This CDR3 is built from 14 residues. Germline V lookup: CDR1 SGHNT, CDR2 YYREEE (reference sequence).